The next 23 T cell receptor beta chains were all read from a single sample in a study of follicular helper T cells after annual influenza vaccination. Time point indicated: 2015-2016 season, 7 days after influenza vaccination. TCRdb's copy holds only in-frame clones and misses some; the assay was immunoSEQ multiplex PCR. The sample lists 6,000 to 7,500 clones, less than 90% occurring once. The material was CXCR5- memory CD4+ T cells sorted from blood, obtained 7 days after influenza vaccination. The origin of the receptors is an adult who received the influenza vaccine.

The sample holds one count of this clone. The chain recombines TRBV6-5 with TRBJ2-7; D call uncertain. Germline lookup yields CDR1 MNHEY and CDR2 SVGAGI. This CDR3 comprises 12 residues. Between the trimmed V and J ends, which lost 5 bases and 8 bases, there was a span of 13 bases. Written as DNA, the CDR3 is TGTGCCAGCAGTGAGTATTGGTCTCAGCAGTACTTC. This gives the protein CASSEYWSQQYF.

This clone has only one observation. V gene TRBV7-2 combines with J gene TRBJ2-7; D not resolved. The germline V gene encodes CDR1 SGHTA and CDR2 FQGNSA. V shed 5 bases and J shed 12 bases, with 20 bases lying between them. The CDR3 covers 13 residues. The DNA of the CDR3 is TGTGCCAGCAGCCAACCACCAGCCCCCGATCCGTACTTC. Its translation: CASSQPPAPDPYF.

The V gene is TRBV18, the J gene TRBJ1-6; a weak D match, TRBD1 (5 bases). Germline V gene lookup returns CDR1 KGHSH and CDR2 LQKENI. The length of the CDR3 is 14 residues. Trimming stripped 3 bases from V and 5 bases from J, with 8 bases between. The chain's CDR3 is CASSPGVNNSPLHF. Here the CDR3 DNA reads TGTGCCAGCTCACCGGGGGTCAATAATTCACCCCTCCACTTT.

The gene calls are TRBV5-1 and TRBJ2-1, with D possibly matching TRBD1 (6 bases). The CDR3 totals 14 residues. V was clipped by 1 base and J by 5 bases, with 10 bases between them. CDR1 is SGHRS and CDR2 is YFSETQ in the germline V gene. CDR3 loop: CASSLTQGNNEQFF. The CDR3 nucleotides are TGCGCCAGCAGCTTGACACAGGGAAACAATGAGCAGTTCTTC.

This chain connects TRBV10-1 to TRBJ1-1; possibly TRBD1 for D (6 bases). The V end was cut by 2 bases, the J end by 6 bases, with 7 bases between. The CDR3 spans 12 residues. Germline V CDR1 and CDR2: WNHNN, SYGVQD (reference sequence). CDR3 DNA: TGCGCCAGCAGTGAGAAGGGGGCTGAAGCTTTCTTT. Encoded protein: CASSEKGAEAFF.

In the case of this clone: The junction departs from the called germline gene at one end, perhaps through a read error. The chain joins TRBV7-7 to TRBJ1-1, with D uncertain. Per the germline V gene, CDR1 is SSHAT and CDR2 is FNYEAQ (reference sequence). CDR3 length: 13 residues. The CDR3 sequence is CASSLSGNTEAFF. The DNA of the CDR3 is TGTGCTAGCAGCTTAAGCGGGAACACTGAAGCTTTCTTT.

This rearrangement joins TRBV7-2 to TRBJ2-1; D not resolved. Per the germline V gene, CDR1 is SGHTA and CDR2 is FQGNSA. The ends were cut back, 1 base at V and 8 bases at J, with 9 bases in the middle. This CDR3 is built from 13 residues. The CDR3 sequence is CASSLVRLDEQFF. The CDR3 DNA follows: TGTGCCAGCAGCTTAGTGCGATTAGATGAGCAGTTCTTC.

This clone was picked up a small number of times. The DNA for the CDR3 is TGTGCCAGCAGAGCCGGGCGGGGACCCACGGGGACTGAAGCTTTCTTT. Encoded protein: CASRAGRGPTGTEAFF. V gene TRBV2 combines with J gene TRBJ1-1, with D possibly TRBD1 on 5 matching bases. The length of the CDR3 is 16 residues. The germline gives CDR1 SNHLY, CDR2 FYNNEI. Deletions cut 6 bases from V and 5 bases from J, with 22 bases between.

The chain recombines TRBV7-2 with TRBJ2-7, with 10 bases lining up with TRBD1. This CDR3 is built from 15 residues. V gave up 0 bases and J gave up 7 bases; unmatched junction bases: 6. The germline V gene has CDR1 SGHTA and CDR2 FQGNSA. DNA of the CDR3: TGTGCCAGCAGCTTAGCAGGACAGGGGGTGAGTGAGCAGTACTTC. Protein product: CASSLAGQGVSEQYF. Full variable domain (outside the CDR3, taken from reference TRBV7-2 and TRBJ2-7): GAGVSQSPSNKVTEKGKDVELRCDPISGHTALYWYRQSLGQGLEFLIYFQGNSAPDKSGLPSDRFSAERTGGSVSTLTIQRTQQEDSAVYLCASSLAGQGVSEQYFGPGTRLTVT.

This chain links TRBV7-9 with TRBJ1-4; weak D call: TRBD1 (6 bases). CDR3 length: 15 residues. Between the trimmed V and J ends, which lost 4 bases and 7 bases, there was a span of 16 bases. Germline CDR1 SEHNR, CDR2 FQNEAQ (reference sequence). CDR3 nucleotide sequence: TGTGCCAGCAGCTCAGGGGCACAGGGATTTGAAAAACTGTTTTTT. Translating it yields CASSSGAQGFEKLFF.

This clone was recorded a few times. The chain links TRBV5-1 to TRBJ2-7; no clear D. V was shortened by 0 bases and J by 4 bases, with 14 bases between the two germline ends. This CDR3 comprises 15 residues. CDR1 is SGHRS and CDR2 is YFSETQ in the germline V gene. CDR3 loop: CASSLDPTWIYEQYF. In DNA, the CDR3 is TGCGCCAGCAGCTTGGACCCCACCTGGATATACGAGCAGTACTTC.

In this sample, this clone turned up once. CDR3 in amino acids: CATSRDINTGLRKAEAFF. The CDR3 DNA sequence: TGTGCCACCAGCAGGGACATCAATACGGGACTCCGGAAGGCTGAAGCTTTCTTT. V usage is TRBV15 and J usage is TRBJ1-1; D is perhaps TRBD1 (5 bases). Germline V gene sequence: CDR1 LNHNV, CDR2 YYDKDF (reference sequence). The CDR3 loop spans 18 amino acids. Between the trimmed V and J ends, which lost 3 bases and 6 bases, there was a span of 26 bases.

This rearrangement joins TRBV5-1 to TRBJ2-2, with a weak D call TRBD1 (6 bases). The CDR3 consists of 15 residues. Germline loops: CDR1 SGHRS, CDR2 YFSETQ. Between the trimmed V and J ends, which lost 0 bases and 4 bases, there was a span of 10 bases. CDR3: CASSLEGVGTGELFF. The DNA of the CDR3 is TGCGCCAGCAGCTTGGAGGGGGTAGGCACCGGGGAGCTGTTTTTT.

The genes are TRBV5-4 and TRBJ2-2; tentative D call: TRBD1 (6 bases). V was trimmed by 5 bases and J by 2 bases, leaving 13 bases between them. The CDR3 is 15 amino acids. Per the germline V gene, CDR1 is SGHNT and CDR2 is YYREEE (reference sequence). In nucleotides, the CDR3 is TGTGCCAGCAGTTCAGGGGTGATTAACACCGGGGAGCTGTTTTTT. Its protein is CASSSGVINTGELFF.

V gene TRBV5-1 combines with J gene TRBJ1-1; D is possibly TRBD1 (6 bases). This CDR3 is built from 15 residues. The V end lost 4 bases, the J end lost 3 bases, and 16 bases lay between the germline ends. The V gene's germline CDR1 is SGHRS and CDR2 YFSETQ. In nucleotides, the CDR3 is TGCGCCAGCAGCAACACACAGGGCGCGGACACTGAAGCTTTCTTT. Translated: CASSNTQGADTEAFF. Together with reference TRBV5-1 and TRBJ1-1, the CDR3 gives the full variable domain: KAGVTQTPRYLIKTRGQQVTLSCSPISGHRSVSWYQQTPGQGLQFLFEYFSETQRNKGNFPGRFSGRQFSNSRSEMNVSTLELGDSALYLCASSNTQGADTEAFFGQGTRLTVV.

The chain has TRBV20-1 and TRBJ2-7; tentative D call: TRBD2 (5 bases). From germline, CDR1 is DFQATT and CDR2 SNEGSKA (reference sequence). CDR3 length equals 11 residues. Trimming removed 1 base at V and 12 bases at J, with 13 bases between. The CDR3 loop reads CSARGPAVAYF. The CDR3 DNA reads as TGCAGTGCTAGAGGCCCAGCGGTCGCGTACTTC.

The genes are TRBV6-1 and TRBJ2-7, with D possibly matching TRBD2 (6 bases). Deletions cut 0 bases from V and 1 base from J, with 7 bases between. The V gene's germline CDR1 is MNHNS and CDR2 SASEGT. The CDR3 is made up of 14 amino acids. The CDR3 loop reads CASSEAGLSYEQYF. CDR3 in DNA: TGTGCCAGCAGTGAAGCGGGACTTTCCTACGAGCAGTACTTC.

This chain joins TRBV7-2 and TRBJ2-5; 8 bases agree with TRBD2. Per germline, CDR1 SGHTA and CDR2 FQGNSA. The trim removed 5 bases at V and 5 bases at J, leaving 7 bases unmatched. The CDR3 runs to 14 residues. CDR3: CASSGQSGSETQYF. The CDR3 coding sequence is TGTGCCAGCAGCGGGCAAAGCGGGAGTGAGACCCAGTACTTC.

The V call is TRBV6-1, the J call TRBJ1-2, with 7 bases identical to TRBD1. J was trimmed by 8 bases and V by 5 bases; bases with no gene match: 11. This CDR3 has 14 residues. The germline V gene has CDR1 MNHNS and CDR2 SASEGT. DNA of the CDR3: TGTGCCAGCAGTTCCCAGGACAGGAGGTCCGGCTACACCTTC. Its translation is CASSSQDRRSGYTF.

The chain uses TRBV30 and TRBJ2-1, with 10 bases identical to TRBD2. The V gene's germline CDR1 is GTSNPN and CDR2 SVGIG (reference sequence). Losses at the gene ends were 4 bases for V and 5 bases for J; bases not matched to a gene: 8. CDR3 length equals 15 residues. The CDR3 loop reads CAWTAPTSGNNEQFF. As DNA, the CDR3 is TGTGCCTGGACCGCTCCCACTAGCGGGAACAATGAGCAGTTCTTC.

This clone has just one count. This chain links TRBV14 with TRBJ1-1; D unclear. The length of the CDR3 is 14 residues. Germline loops: CDR1 SGHDN, CDR2 FVKESK. The ends were cut back, 4 bases at V and 1 base at J, with 10 bases in the middle. CDR3 DNA sequence: TGTGCCAGCAGCCGCATCGCGGGGAACACTGAAGCTTTCTTT. It codes for CASSRIAGNTEAFF.

This chain uses TRBV7-9 with TRBJ1-4, with a tentative D call TRBD1 (6 bases). Trimming pared 4 bases from V and 5 bases from J, leaving 14 bases between. The CDR3 length is 15 residues. Germline CDR1 and CDR2: SEHNR and FQNEAQ (reference sequence). The CDR3 DNA reads TGTGCCAGCAGCTCTAACAGGGTATCGAATGAAAAACTGTTTTTT. The encoded protein is CASSSNRVSNEKLFF.

This rearrangement joins TRBV5-1 to TRBJ1-1; 11 bases are shared with TRBD1. The CDR3 consists of 13 residues. CDR1 is SGHRS, CDR2 YFSETQ, per germline. J was trimmed by 10 bases and V by 5 bases; bases with no gene match: 7. Written as DNA, the CDR3 is TGCGCCAGCAGACACCCGGGACAGGGGGTAGCTTTCTTT. Encoded protein: CASRHPGQGVAFF.